What follows are 4 T cell receptor beta chains derived from one specimen sequenced in a study of cytomegalovirus exposure and HLA in healthy donors. PCR employed 60 Vbeta and 13 Jbeta primers. Measured with immunoSEQ multiplex PCR; TCRdb has only the in-frame clones, and not every one. The table lists some 93,000 clones, approximately 80% of them singletons. The sample consisted of PBMCs. The receptors were sampled from a man between 45 and 60 years old in good health and CMV-seronegative.

The rearrangement uses TRBV5-1 and TRBJ1-1; no reliable D call. Germline-derived CDR1 and CDR2 are SGHRS and YFSETQ. CDR3 length: 13 amino acids. The V end was cut by 4 bases, the J end by 4 bases, with 11 bases between. The CDR3 DNA is TGCGCCAGCAGCGGACGAGGGTTCACTGAAGCTTTCTTT. Its protein product is CASSGRGFTEAFF.

In the case of this clone: The junction departs from germline at one end; a sequencing error may be responsible. Other DNA sequences from this sample encode an identical CDR3 as well. This rearrangement joins TRBV28 to TRBJ1-4; TRBD1 is a possible D gene (6 bases). CDR3 length: 19 amino acids. In germline, CDR1 is MDHEN, CDR2 SYDVKM. The CDR3 loop is CASSLVGALTGFFREKLFF. The CDR3 region has the DNA TGTGCCAGCAGTTTAGTTGGGGCTCTAACAGGGTTCTTCAGAGAAAAGCTGTTTTTT.

This chain links TRBV19 with TRBJ2-5; maybe TRBD2 (5 bases). The tail of the sequence fits TRBJ2-7 better, so the J call may be wrong. The CDR3 has 13 amino acids. Germline V CDR1 and CDR2: LNHDA, SQIVND (reference sequence). Written as DNA, the CDR3 is TGTGCCAGTAGCCAACAGAGCGGCTACGAGCAGTACTTC. It translates to CASSQQSGYEQYF.

The chain is built from TRBV5-6 and TRBJ2-3; 13 nucleotides align to TRBD2. The germline V gene has CDR1 SGHDT and CDR2 YYEEEE. The CDR3 runs 17 residues. After removal of 4 bases from V and 2 bases from J, the junction contained 7 bases not matched to a gene. CDR3 coding DNA: TGTGCCAGCAGCGTACCGGGACTAGCGGGACTCACAGATACGCAGTATTTT. It translates to CASSVPGLAGLTDTQYF.